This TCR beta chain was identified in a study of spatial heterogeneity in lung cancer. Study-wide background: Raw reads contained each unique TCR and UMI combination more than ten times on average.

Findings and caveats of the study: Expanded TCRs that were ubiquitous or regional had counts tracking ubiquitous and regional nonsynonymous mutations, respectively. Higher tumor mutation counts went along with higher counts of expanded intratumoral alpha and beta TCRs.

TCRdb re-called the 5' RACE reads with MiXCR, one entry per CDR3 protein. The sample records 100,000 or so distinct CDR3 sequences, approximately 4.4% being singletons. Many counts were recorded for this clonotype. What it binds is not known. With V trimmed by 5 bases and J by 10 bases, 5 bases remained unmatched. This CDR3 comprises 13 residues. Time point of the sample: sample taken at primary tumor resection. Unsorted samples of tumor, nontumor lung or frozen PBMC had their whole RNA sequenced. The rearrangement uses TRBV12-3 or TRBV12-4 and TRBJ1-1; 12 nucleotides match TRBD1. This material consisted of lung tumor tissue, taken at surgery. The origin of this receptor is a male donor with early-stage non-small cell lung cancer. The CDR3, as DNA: TGTGCCAGCAGTCTGGGACAGGGGGCCCGAGCTTTCTTT. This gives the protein CASSLGQGARAFF.